This TCR beta chain came from a study of T cell responses to AZD1222 COVID-19 vaccine. Produced via immunoSEQ multiplex PCR; TCRdb's table is partial and in-frame only. The sample includes roughly 110,000 clones, around 90% of them seen just once. From germline, CDR1 is WSHSY and CDR2 SAAADI. The V segment lost 2 bases and the J segment 3 bases; nucleotides outside the gene matches: 0. This CDR3 has 15 amino acids. The TCR comes from an adult who received the AZD1222 COVID-19 vaccine. The input for sequencing was peripheral blood, taken 28 days after the second AZD1222 dose. The chain is built from TRBV10-2 and TRBJ1-6, with TRBD1 identical over 8 bases. This chain's CDR3 is CASSEGTGYNSPLHF. In nucleotides, the CDR3 is TGCGCCAGCAGTGAGGGGACAGGCTATAATTCACCCCTCCACTTT.